This T cell receptor beta chain was sequenced for a study of blood T cell repertoires in COVID-19. Study-wide background: Sample material is recorded as cDNA or gDNA derived from T cells, B-cell-depleted T cells, or PBMCs.

V lost 2 bases, J lost 2 bases, and 6 bases lay in between. Germline CDR1 reads SGHTA; CDR2 reads FQGTGA. The CDR3 is 13 residues long. Under the authors' procedure: Estimation of nucleated cell counts relied on the amplification of reference gene primers. Clones were sequenced by immunoSEQ multiplex PCR, and TCRdb holds only the in-frame ones, with some missing. The V and J calls and clone size are taken from that table; D and trimming were inferred from the DNA. The sample contains about 270,000 clones, 65% to 90% of which appear only once. J is TRBJ2-5 and V is TRBV7-3; no definite D call. The clonotype comes from a human donor in a cohort sampled during active COVID-19. The sequenced sample was peripheral blood. The CDR3 protein is CASSLAVQETQYF. The DNA for the CDR3 is TGTGCCAGCAGCTTAGCGGTACAAGAGACCCAGTACTTC.